The clone carrying this T cell receptor (beta chain) was recorded only once. Germline assignment: CDR1 DFQATT and CDR2 SNEGSKA (reference sequence). V was clipped by 3 bases and J by 6 bases, with 17 bases between them. This CDR3 region has 15 residues. The data were obtained in a study of blood T cell repertoires in COVID-19. Study details: COVID-19 samples from acute and convalescent phases originated in the United States, Italy and Spain. From T cells, B-cell-depleted T cells, or PBMCs came the material, which was cDNA or gDNA.

Profiling relied on immunoSEQ multiplex PCR, and the TCRdb table lists in-frame clones only, not all of them. The sample lists 120,000 or so clones; around 87% were seen once. Sequences were obtained from peripheral blood. This rearrangement joins TRBV20-1 to TRBJ2-2, with D possibly being TRBD2 (5 bases). The origin of this receptor is a woman between 50 and 59 years old with acute or convalescent COVID-19. CDR3 protein: CSASDRGSWSGELFF. DNA of the CDR3: TGCAGTGCTAGTGATCGGGGAAGTTGGTCCGGGGAGCTGTTTTTT.